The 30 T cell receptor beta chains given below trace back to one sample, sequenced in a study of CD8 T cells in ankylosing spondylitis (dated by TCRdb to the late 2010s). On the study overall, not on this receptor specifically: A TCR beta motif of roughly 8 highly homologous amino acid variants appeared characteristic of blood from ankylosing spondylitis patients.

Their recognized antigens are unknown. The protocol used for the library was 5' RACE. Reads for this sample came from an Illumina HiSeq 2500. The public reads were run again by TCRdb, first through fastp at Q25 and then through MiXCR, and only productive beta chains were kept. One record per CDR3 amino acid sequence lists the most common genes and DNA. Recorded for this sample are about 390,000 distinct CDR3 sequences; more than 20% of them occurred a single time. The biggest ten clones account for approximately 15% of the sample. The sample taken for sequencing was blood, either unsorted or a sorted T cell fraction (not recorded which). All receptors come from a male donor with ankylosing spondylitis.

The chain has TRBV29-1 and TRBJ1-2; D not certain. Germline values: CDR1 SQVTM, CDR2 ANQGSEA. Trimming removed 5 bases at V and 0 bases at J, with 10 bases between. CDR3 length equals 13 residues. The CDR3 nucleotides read TGCAGCGTTCCATTTCCCTCTAACTATGGCTACACCTTC. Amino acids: CSVPFPSNYGYTF. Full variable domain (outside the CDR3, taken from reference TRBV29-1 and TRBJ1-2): SAVISQKPSRDICQRGTSLTIQCQVDSQVTMMFWYRQQPGQSLTLIATANQGSEATYESGFVIDKFPISRPNLTFSTLTVSNMSPEDSSIYLCSVPFPSNYGYTFGSGTRLTVV.

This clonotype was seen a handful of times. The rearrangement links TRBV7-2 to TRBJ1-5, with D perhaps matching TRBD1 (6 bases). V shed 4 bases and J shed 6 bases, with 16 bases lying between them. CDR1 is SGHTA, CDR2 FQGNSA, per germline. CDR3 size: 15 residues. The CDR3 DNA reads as TGTGCCAGCAGCTCCCCCCCAGGGGTCGGTCAGCCCCAGCATTTT. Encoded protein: CASSSPPGVGQPQHF. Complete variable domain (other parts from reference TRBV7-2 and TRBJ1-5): GAGVSQSPSNKVTEKGKDVELRCDPISGHTALYWYRQSLGQGLEFLIYFQGNSAPDKSGLPSDRFSAERTGGSVSTLTIQRTQQEDSAVYLCASSSPPGVGQPQHFGDGTRLSIL.

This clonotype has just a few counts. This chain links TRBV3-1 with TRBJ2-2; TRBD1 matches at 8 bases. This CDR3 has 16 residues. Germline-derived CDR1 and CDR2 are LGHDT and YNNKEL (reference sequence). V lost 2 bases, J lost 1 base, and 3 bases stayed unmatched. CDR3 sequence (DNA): TGTGCCAGCAGCCAAACTGGGACAGGGAACACCGGGGAGCTGTTTTTT. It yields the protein CASSQTGTGNTGELFF.

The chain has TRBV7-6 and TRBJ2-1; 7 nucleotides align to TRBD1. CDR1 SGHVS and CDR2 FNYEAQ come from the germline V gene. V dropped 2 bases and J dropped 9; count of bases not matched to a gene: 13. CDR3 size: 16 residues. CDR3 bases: TGTGCCAGCAGCTTAATGAGGGGGACAGCCTCGGGTGAGCAGTTCTTC. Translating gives CASSLMRGTASGEQFF.

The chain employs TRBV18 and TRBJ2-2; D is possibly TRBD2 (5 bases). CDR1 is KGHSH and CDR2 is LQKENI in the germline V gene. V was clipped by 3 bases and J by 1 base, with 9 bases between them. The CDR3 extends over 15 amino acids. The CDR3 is CASSPGRENTGELFF. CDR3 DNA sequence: TGTGCCAGCTCACCTGGACGGGAGAACACCGGGGAGCTGTTTTTT.

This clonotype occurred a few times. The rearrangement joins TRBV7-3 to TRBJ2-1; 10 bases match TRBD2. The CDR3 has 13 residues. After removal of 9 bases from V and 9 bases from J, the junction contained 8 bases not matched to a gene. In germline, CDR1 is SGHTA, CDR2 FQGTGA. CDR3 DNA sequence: TGTGCCAGGCACCGACGGACTAGCGGTGAGCAGTTCTTC. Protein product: CARHRRTSGEQFF.

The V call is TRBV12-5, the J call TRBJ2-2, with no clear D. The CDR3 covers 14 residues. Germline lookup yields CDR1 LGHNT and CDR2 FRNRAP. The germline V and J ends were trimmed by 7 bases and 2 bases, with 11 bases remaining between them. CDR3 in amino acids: CASAKSDNTGELFF. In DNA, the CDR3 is TGTGCTAGTGCCAAGTCGGACAACACCGGGGAGCTGTTTTTT.

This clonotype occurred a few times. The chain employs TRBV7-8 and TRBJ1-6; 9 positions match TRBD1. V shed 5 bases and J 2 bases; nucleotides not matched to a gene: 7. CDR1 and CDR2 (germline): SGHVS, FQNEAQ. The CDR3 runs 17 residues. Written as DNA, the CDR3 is TGTGCCAGCAGCGCCCGACAGGGGGACACCTATAATTCACCCCTCCACTTT. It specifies CASSARQGDTYNSPLHF.

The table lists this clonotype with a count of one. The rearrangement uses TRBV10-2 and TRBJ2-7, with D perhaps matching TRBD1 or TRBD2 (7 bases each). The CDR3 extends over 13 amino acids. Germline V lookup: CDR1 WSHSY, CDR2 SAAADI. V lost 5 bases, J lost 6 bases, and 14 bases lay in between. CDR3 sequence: CASSPQGGVEQYF. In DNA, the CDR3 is TGCGCCAGCAGTCCCCAGGGGGGGGTCGAGCAGTACTTC.

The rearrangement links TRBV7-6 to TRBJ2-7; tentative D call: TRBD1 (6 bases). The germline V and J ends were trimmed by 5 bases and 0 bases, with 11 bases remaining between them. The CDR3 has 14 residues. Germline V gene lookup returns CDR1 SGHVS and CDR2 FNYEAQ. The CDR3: CASSTLQGSYEQYF. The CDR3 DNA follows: TGTGCCAGCAGCACCTTACAGGGCTCCTACGAGCAGTACTTC.

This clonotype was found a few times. This CDR3 reads CASSPVQGWFGNTIYF. The CDR3 DNA follows: TGTGCCAGCAGTCCGGTACAGGGGTGGTTTGGAAACACCATATATTTT. The J gene is TRBJ1-3, the V gene TRBV12-3 or TRBV12-4; 7 bases line up with TRBD1. The CDR3 has 16 amino acids. V lost 5 bases, J lost 3 bases, and 10 bases stayed unmatched.

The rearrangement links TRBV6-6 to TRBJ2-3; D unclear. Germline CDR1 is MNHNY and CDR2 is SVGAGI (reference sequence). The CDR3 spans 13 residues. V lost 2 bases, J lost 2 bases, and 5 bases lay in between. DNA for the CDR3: TGTGCCAGCAGTTACCCCCACACAGATACGCAGTATTTT. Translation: CASSYPHTDTQYF.

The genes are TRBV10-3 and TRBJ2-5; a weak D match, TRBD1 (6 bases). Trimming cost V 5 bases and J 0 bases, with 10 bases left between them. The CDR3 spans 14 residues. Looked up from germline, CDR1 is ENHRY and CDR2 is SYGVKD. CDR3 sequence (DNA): TGTGCCATCAGTAATACAGGGTACCAAGAGACCCAGTACTTC. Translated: CAISNTGYQETQYF.

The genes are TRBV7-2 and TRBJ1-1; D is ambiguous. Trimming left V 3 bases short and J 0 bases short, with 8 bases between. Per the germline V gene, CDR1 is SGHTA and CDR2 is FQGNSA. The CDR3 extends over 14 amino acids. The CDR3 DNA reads TGTGCCAGCAGCTTGGCGATTCTGAACACTGAAGCTTTCTTT. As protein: CASSLAILNTEAFF.

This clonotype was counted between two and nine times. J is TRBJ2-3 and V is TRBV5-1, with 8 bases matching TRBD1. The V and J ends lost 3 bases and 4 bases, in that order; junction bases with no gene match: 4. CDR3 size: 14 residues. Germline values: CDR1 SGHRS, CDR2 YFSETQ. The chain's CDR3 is CASSSDRVPDTQYF. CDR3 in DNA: TGCGCCAGCAGCTCGGACAGGGTGCCAGATACGCAGTATTTT. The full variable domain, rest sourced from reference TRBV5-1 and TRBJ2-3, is KAGVTQTPRYLIKTRGQQVTLSCSPISGHRSVSWYQQTPGQGLQFLFEYFSETQRNKGNFPGRFSGRQFSNSRSEMNVSTLELGDSALYLCASSSDRVPDTQYFGPGTRLTVL.

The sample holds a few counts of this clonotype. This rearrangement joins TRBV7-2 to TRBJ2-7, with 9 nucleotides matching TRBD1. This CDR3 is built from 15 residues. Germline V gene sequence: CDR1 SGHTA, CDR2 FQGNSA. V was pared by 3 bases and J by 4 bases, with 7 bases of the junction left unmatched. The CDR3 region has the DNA TGTGCCAGCAGCTTCCCCCCGGGACAGGGATACGAGCAGTACTTC. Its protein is CASSFPPGQGYEQYF.

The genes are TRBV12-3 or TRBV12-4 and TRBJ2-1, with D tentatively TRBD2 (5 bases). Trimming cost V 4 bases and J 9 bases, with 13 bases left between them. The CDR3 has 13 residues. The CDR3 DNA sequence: TGTGCCAGCAGTTCGACGAGTGGAGGTGAGCAGTTCTTC. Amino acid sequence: CASSSTSGGEQFF.

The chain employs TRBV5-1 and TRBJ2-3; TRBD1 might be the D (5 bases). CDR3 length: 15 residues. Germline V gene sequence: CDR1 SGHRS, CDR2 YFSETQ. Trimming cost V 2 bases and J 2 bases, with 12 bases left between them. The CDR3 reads CASSFRTLFTDTQYF. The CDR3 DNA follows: TGCGCCAGCAGCTTCAGGACACTTTTCACAGATACGCAGTATTTT.

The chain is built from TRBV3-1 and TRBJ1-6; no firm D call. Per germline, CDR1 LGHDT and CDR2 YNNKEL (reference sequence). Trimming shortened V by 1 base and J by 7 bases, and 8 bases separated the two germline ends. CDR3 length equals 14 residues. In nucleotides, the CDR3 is TGTGCCAGCAGCCAAGGCCCGGGAAATTCACCCCTCCACTTT. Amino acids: CASSQGPGNSPLHF.

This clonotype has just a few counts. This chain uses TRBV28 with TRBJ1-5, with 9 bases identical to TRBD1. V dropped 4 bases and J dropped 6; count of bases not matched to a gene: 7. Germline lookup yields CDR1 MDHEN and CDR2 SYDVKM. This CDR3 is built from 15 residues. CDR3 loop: CASSSRQGVVQPQHF. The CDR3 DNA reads TGTGCCAGCAGTTCAAGACAGGGGGTGGTTCAGCCCCAGCATTTT.

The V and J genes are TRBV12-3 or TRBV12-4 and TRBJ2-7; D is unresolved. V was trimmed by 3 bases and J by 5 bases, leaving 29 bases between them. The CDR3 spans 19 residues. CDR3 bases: TGTGCCAGCAGTTTCCAACGAATTTATAACTCGGACCGTTTGAACGAGCAGTACTTC. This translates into CASSFQRIYNSDRLNEQYF.

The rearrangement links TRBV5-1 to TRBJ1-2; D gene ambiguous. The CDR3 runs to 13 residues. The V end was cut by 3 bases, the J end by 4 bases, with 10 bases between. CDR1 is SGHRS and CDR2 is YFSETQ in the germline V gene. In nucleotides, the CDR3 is TGCGCCAGCAGCTACGACGGAGCCTATGGCTACACCTTC. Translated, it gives CASSYDGAYGYTF.

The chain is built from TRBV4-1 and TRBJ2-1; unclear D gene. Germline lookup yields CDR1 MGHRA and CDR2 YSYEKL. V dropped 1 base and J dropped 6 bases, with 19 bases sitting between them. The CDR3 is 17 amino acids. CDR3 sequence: CASSQVMVRNRVNEQFF. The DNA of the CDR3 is TGCGCCAGCAGCCAAGTAATGGTCCGTAACAGAGTCAATGAGCAGTTCTTC.

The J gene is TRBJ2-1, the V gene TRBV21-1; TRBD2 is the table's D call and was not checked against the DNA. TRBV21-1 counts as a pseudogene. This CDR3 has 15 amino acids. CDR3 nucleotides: TGTGCCAGCGGGTTCGTTAGCGGGAGAAGAAATGAGCAGTTCTTC. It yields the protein CASGFVSGRRNEQFF.

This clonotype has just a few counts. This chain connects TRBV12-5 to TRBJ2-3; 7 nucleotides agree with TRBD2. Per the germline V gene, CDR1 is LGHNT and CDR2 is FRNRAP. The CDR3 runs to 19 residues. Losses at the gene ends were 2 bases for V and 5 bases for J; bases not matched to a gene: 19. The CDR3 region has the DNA TGTGCTAGTGGTTTGAGCCTAGCGGCGGCTCTCCGTTTTGGAGATACGCAGTATTTT. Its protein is CASGLSLAAALRFGDTQYF.

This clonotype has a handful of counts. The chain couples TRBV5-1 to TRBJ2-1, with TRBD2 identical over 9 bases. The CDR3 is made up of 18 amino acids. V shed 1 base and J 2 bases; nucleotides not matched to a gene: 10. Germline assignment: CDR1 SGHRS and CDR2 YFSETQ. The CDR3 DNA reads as TGCGCCAGCAGCTTGCGTAGGGACCTAGCGGGGCCCTACAATGAGCAGTTCTTC. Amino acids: CASSLRRDLAGPYNEQFF.

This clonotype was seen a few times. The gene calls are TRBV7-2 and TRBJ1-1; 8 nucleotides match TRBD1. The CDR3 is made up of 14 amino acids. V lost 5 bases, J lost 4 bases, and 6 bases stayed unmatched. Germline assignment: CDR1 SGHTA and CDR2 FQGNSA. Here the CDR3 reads CASSLRQGATEAFF. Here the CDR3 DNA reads TGTGCCAGCAGCCTCCGGCAGGGGGCCACTGAAGCTTTCTTT.

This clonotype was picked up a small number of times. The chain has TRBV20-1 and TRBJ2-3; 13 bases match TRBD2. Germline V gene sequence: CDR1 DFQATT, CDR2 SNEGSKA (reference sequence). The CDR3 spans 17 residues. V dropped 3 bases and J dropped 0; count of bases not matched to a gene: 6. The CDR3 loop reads CSASPGLAGESTDTQYF. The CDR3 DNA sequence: TGCAGTGCTAGTCCCGGACTAGCGGGAGAAAGCACAGATACGCAGTATTTT.

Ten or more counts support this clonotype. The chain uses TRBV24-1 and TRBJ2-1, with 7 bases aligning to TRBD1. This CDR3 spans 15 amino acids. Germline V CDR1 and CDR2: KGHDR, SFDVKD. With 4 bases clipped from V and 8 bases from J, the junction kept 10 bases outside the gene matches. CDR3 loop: CATSDPTGADDEQFF. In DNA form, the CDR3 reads TGTGCCACCAGTGACCCAACAGGGGCCGATGATGAGCAGTTCTTC.

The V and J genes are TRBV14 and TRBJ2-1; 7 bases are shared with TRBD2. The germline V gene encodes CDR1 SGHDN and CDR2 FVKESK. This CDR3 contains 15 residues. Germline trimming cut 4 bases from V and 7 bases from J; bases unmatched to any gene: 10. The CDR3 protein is CASSRYASGTNEQFF. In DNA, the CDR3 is TGTGCCAGCAGCCGCTACGCTAGCGGCACGAATGAGCAGTTCTTC.